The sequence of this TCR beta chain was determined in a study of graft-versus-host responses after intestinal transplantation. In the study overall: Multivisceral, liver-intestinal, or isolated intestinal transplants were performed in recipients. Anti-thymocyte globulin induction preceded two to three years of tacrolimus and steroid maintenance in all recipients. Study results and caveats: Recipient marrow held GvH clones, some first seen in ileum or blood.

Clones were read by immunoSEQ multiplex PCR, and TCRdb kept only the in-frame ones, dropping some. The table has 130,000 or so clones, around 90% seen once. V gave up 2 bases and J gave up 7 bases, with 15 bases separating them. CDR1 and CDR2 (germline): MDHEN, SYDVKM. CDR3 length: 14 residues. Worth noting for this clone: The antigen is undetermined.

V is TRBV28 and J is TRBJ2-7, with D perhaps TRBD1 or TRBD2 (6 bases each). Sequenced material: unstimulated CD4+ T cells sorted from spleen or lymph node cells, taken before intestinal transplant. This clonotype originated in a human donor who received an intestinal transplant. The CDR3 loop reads CASSLLQGGMEQYF. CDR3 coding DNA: TGTGCCAGCAGTTTACTACAGGGAGGCATGGAGCAGTACTTC. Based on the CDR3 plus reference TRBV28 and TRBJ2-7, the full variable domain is DVKVTQSSRYLVKRTGEKVFLECVQDMDHENMFWYRQDPGLGLRLIYFSYDVKMKEKGDIPEGYSVSREKKERFSLILESASTNQTSMYLCASSLLQGGMEQYFGPGTRLTVT.